This T cell receptor (beta chain) was sequenced for a study of cytomegalovirus exposure and HLA in healthy donors. The PCR used 60 Vbeta and 13 Jbeta primers. Produced via immunoSEQ multiplex PCR; TCRdb's table is partial and in-frame only. The table has about 250,000 clones, roughly two thirds seen once. Germline assignment: CDR1 MNHEY and CDR2 SMNVEV (reference sequence). This CDR3 has 18 amino acids. Between the trimmed V and J ends, which lost 2 bases and 0 bases, there was a span of 17 bases. The TCR comes from a female donor in good health and CMV-seronegative. The chain links TRBV27 to TRBJ1-5; D possibly corresponds to TRBD1 (5 bases). The source material was PBMCs. This CDR3 reads CASSLRWTSALSNQPQHF. DNA for the CDR3: TGTGCCAGCAGTTTACGTTGGACAAGCGCTCTTAGCAATCAGCCCCAGCATTTT.